This T cell receptor beta chain emerged from a study of blood T cell repertoires in COVID-19. Assay: immunoSEQ multiplex PCR; the TCRdb copy retains only in-frame clones and omits some. The sample lists roughly 95,000 clones, 81% occurring once. This CDR3 has 12 residues. Unmatched junction bases numbered 8, after V lost 6 bases and J lost 10 bases. This receptor was taken from a man aged 55 to 69 with acute or convalescent COVID-19. Sequencing used peripheral blood. This chain connects TRBV12-3 or TRBV12-4 to TRBJ1-1; the match to TRBD1 covers 7 bases. This CDR3 is CASSSDRVAAFF. CDR3 in DNA: TGTGCCAGCAGCTCTGACAGGGTGGCAGCTTTCTTT.